The source of this TCR beta chain is a study of graft-versus-host responses after intestinal transplantation. This clone came up a few times. TCRdb's table, derived via immunoSEQ multiplex PCR, lists solely in-frame clones and lacks some. This sample has around 30,000 clones, with just under 95% found just once. This sequence was found in a human patient who received an intestinal transplant, so some T cells may come from the graft donor. The sequencing here drew on PBMCs, taken 66 days after intestinal transplant.

Here the CDR3 reads CASSQGFIAGVSPYTGELFF. CDR3 sequence (DNA): TGTGCCAGCAGCCAGGGCTTCATAGCGGGAGTCTCACCGTATACCGGGGAGCTGTTTTTT. The chain couples TRBV19 to TRBJ2-2; 9 bases agree with TRBD2. The CDR3 extends over 20 amino acids. V shed 9 bases and J 5 bases; nucleotides not matched to a gene: 25. Germline CDR1 and CDR2: LNHDA and SQIVND (reference sequence).